The sequence of this T cell receptor beta chain was determined in a study of graft-versus-host responses after intestinal transplantation. TCRdb keeps only in-frame clones here, not all; method: immunoSEQ multiplex PCR. The sample has just over 85,000 clones; around 93% are singletons. A word on this clone: Its cognate antigen is unknown.

Trimming removed 6 bases at V and 1 base at J, with 13 bases between. Germline assignment: CDR1 LNHDA and CDR2 SQIVND (reference sequence). CDR3 size: 15 residues. The sequences come from unstimulated CD8+ T cells sorted from spleen or lymph node cells, collected before transplant. The rearrangement links TRBV19 to TRBJ2-1, with a possible D match to TRBD1 (6 bases). This TCR derives from a human donor who was the organ donor for an intestinal transplant. DNA of the CDR3: TGTGCCAGTAGCCCCCCAGGGGCGTCCTACAATGAGCAGTTCTTC. It is translated as CASSPPGASYNEQFF.